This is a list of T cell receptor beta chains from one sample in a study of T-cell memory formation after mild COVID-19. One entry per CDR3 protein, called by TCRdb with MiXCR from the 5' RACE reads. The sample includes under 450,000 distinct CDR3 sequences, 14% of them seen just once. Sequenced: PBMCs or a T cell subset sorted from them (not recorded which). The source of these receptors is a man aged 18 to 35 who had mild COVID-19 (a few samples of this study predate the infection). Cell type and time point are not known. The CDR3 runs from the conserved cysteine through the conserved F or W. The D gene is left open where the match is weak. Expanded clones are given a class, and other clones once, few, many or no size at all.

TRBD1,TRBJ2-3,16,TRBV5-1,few,CASSQRGTGLTDTQYF,TGCGCCAGCAGTCAACGCGGGACAGGGCTTACAGATACGCAGTATTTT
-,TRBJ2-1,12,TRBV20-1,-,CSAGGQTNEQFF,TGCAGTGCCGGGGGACAGACCAATGAGCAGTTCTTC
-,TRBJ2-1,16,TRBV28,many,CASSLSGPSSYNEQFF,TGTGCCAGCAGTTTATCCGGACCAAGCTCCTACAATGAGCAGTTCTTC
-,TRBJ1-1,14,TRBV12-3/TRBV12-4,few,CASSLRQGLTEAFF,TGTGCCAGCAGTTTACGGCAGGGGCTCACTGAAGCTTTCTTT
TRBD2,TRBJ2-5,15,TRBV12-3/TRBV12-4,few,CASSMGLAGPETQYF,TGTGCCAGCAGTATGGGACTAGCGGGGCCAGAGACCCAGTACTTC
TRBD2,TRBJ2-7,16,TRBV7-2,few,CASSSPAERGTYEQYF,TGTGCCAGCAGCTCCCCGGCAGAGCGGGGCACCTACGAGCAGTACTTC
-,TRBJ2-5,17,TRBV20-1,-,CSAGTTKGLPLKETQYF,TGCAGTGCTGGTACGACGAAGGGTTTACCCCTCAAGGAGACCCAGTACTTC
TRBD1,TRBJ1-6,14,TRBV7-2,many,CASSLDRGISPLHF,TGTGCCAGCAGCTTAGACAGGGGTATTTCACCCCTCCACTTT
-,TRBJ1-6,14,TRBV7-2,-,CASSLDGRDSPLHF,TGTGCCAGCAGCTTAGATGGCAGGGATTCACCCCTCCACTTT
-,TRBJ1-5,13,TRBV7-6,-,CASSGGVRQPQHF,TGTGCCAGTAGCGGGGGGGTTCGTCAGCCCCAGCATTTT
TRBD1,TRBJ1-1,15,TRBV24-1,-,CATSDSPGGNTEAFF,TGTGCCACCAGTGATTCCCCAGGGGGGAACACTGAAGCTTTCTTT
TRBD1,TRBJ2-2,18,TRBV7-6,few,CASSPRTGTSQNTGELFF,TGTGCCAGCAGCCCGAGGACAGGCACCTCGCAGAACACCGGGGAGCTGTTTTTT
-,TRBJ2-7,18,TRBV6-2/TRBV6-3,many,CASSRPGRGTESSYEQYF,TGTGCCAGCAGTAGACCGGGACGGGGGACCGAAAGCTCCTACGAGCAGTACTTC
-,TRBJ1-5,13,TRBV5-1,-,CASSFRQNQPQHF,TGCGCCAGCAGCTTTCGACAGAATCAGCCCCAGCATTTT